The clone carrying this T cell receptor beta chain came up a few times. The antigen is undetermined. This record belongs to a study of T cell repertoires in cytomegalovirus infection. Study background: It can be stated that public TCR beta signatures indicated CMV infection as well as a matching HLA type. Study-wide results and limits: The ex vivo response was dominated by HLA-C-restricted CMV-specific TCR beta clonotypes. Carriage of CMV together with the relevant HLA was identifiable through cumulative public TCR beta family frequency.

V was trimmed by 5 bases and J by 0 bases, leaving 13 bases between them. The CDR3 sequence is 15 residues long. The germline gives CDR1 SEHNR, CDR2 FQNEAQ (reference sequence). TCRdb processed the reads anew with MiXCR; each CDR3 protein has one entry. This table has about 680,000 distinct CDR3 sequences, 20% to 30% appearing once. The rearrangement links TRBV7-9 to TRBJ2-5; D unclear. The sequencing input was CD8+ T cells from PBMCs. The TCR sequence derives from a human donor in good health (CMV status not recorded). Some clones in this sample may be carry-over from other donors' samples. In DNA, the CDR3 is TGTGCCAGCAGCCCCGAGGACGCCTACCAAGAGACCCAGTACTTC. Its protein is CASSPEDAYQETQYF.